The rows below give T cell receptor beta chains drawn from one sample of a study of cytomegalovirus exposure and HLA in healthy donors. Produced via immunoSEQ multiplex PCR; TCRdb's table is partial and in-frame only. This sample has 140,000 or so clones; 80% to 85% occur once, and the top ten carry less than 4%. Sequencing used PBMCs. The receptors originated from a male donor in good health and CMV-seronegative. The CDR3 runs from the conserved cysteine through the conserved F or W. D genes are given only for firm matches. Expanded clones get a size class; other rows say once, few or many, or leave the size out.

j_call: TRBJ2-5; clone_size: .; d_call: TRBD1; v_call: TRBV15; cdr3_nt: TGTGCCACCAGCAGAGATGAGGACAGGGGCCGCGTTGAAGAGACCCAGTACTTC; cdr3_aa: CATSRDEDRGRVEETQYF
j_call: TRBJ1-1; clone_size: .; d_call: .; v_call: TRBV5-1; cdr3_nt: TGCGCCAGCAGCTTGGCCCAGGCCCACACTGAAGCTTTCTTT; cdr3_aa: CASSLAQAHTEAFF
j_call: TRBJ2-1; clone_size: .; d_call: .; v_call: TRBV7-2; cdr3_nt: TGTGCCAGCAGCTTAGAGCCGTATGAGCAGTTCTTC; cdr3_aa: CASSLEPYEQFF
j_call: TRBJ2-2; clone_size: .; d_call: .; v_call: TRBV9; cdr3_nt: TGTGCCAGCAGCCCGGGAGCCGGGGAGCTGTTTTTT; cdr3_aa: CASSPGAGELFF
j_call: TRBJ2-7; clone_size: few; d_call: .; v_call: TRBV5-1; cdr3_nt: TGCGCCAGCAGCTTGGCCAGTGGAGCGGTCTATTACGAGCAGTACTTC; cdr3_aa: CASSLASGAVYYEQYF
j_call: TRBJ1-3; clone_size: .; d_call: .; v_call: TRBV5-8; cdr3_nt: TGTGCCAGCAGCTTGTATCTCTCTGGAAACACCATATATTTT; cdr3_aa: CASSLYLSGNTIYF
j_call: TRBJ1-5; clone_size: .; d_call: TRBD1; v_call: TRBV28; cdr3_nt: TGTGCCAGCAGTCCGACAGGGGAAAGTCAGCCCCAGCATTTT; cdr3_aa: CASSPTGESQPQHF
j_call: TRBJ1-3; clone_size: few; d_call: .; v_call: TRBV6-5; cdr3_nt: TGTGCCAGCAGCCAGGACAGAGGCTCTGGAAACACCATATATTTT; cdr3_aa: CASSQDRGSGNTIYF
j_call: TRBJ2-1; clone_size: few; d_call: .; v_call: TRBV12-5; cdr3_nt: TGTGCTAGTGGTTTGACCCCCCGGGGGTTCTCCTACAATGAGCAGTTCTTC; cdr3_aa: CASGLTPRGFSYNEQFF
j_call: TRBJ2-5; clone_size: .; d_call: TRBD2; v_call: TRBV9; cdr3_nt: TGTGCCAGCAGCGGGACTAGCGGGACCCAAGAGACCCAGTACTTC; cdr3_aa: CASSGTSGTQETQYF
j_call: TRBJ2-3; clone_size: .; d_call: TRBD1; v_call: TRBV28; cdr3_nt: TGTGCCAGCAGTTTTTGGACGGGACAGGGGAACACAGATACGCAGTATTTT; cdr3_aa: CASSFWTGQGNTDTQYF
j_call: TRBJ2-7; clone_size: .; d_call: TRBD1; v_call: TRBV27; cdr3_nt: TGTGCCAGCAGTTCTCGTTTACCCCTGCAGGGGGAACCCTACGAGCAGTACTTC; cdr3_aa: CASSSRLPLQGEPYEQYF
j_call: TRBJ2-3; clone_size: once; d_call: .; v_call: TRBV27; cdr3_nt: TGTGCCAGCAGTTTAAGGCAGGGCACAGATACGCAGTATTTT; cdr3_aa: CASSLRQGTDTQYF
j_call: TRBJ2-7; clone_size: .; d_call: TRBD2; v_call: TRBV5-1; cdr3_nt: TGCGCCAGCAGCTTGAGGACTAGCTTGTCTACCTACGAGCAGTACTTC; cdr3_aa: CASSLRTSLSTYEQYF
j_call: TRBJ2-2; clone_size: .; d_call: TRBD2; v_call: TRBV2; cdr3_nt: TGTGCCAGCAGTGAGACTAGCGGGAGAAACACCGGGGAGCTGTTTTTT; cdr3_aa: CASSETSGRNTGELFF
j_call: TRBJ2-1; clone_size: .; d_call: .; v_call: TRBV15; cdr3_nt: TGTGCCACCAGCAGAGATCTTATGAGGGATGAGCAGTTCTTC; cdr3_aa: CATSRDLMRDEQFF
j_call: TRBJ1-6; clone_size: once; d_call: .; v_call: TRBV4-2; cdr3_nt: TGTGCCAGCAGCCAAGATTTGAGGGCGACAGGCCGGAATTCACCCCTCCACTTT; cdr3_aa: CASSQDLRATGRNSPLHF
j_call: TRBJ2-1; clone_size: .; d_call: .; v_call: TRBV27; cdr3_nt: TGTGCCAGCAGTTTATGGGTTACGGGTTACAATGAGCAGTTCTTC; cdr3_aa: CASSLWVTGYNEQFF
j_call: TRBJ1-3; clone_size: .; d_call: .; v_call: TRBV9; cdr3_nt: TGTGCCAGCAGCGTAGACAGTGGAAACACCATATATTTT; cdr3_aa: CASSVDSGNTIYF
j_call: TRBJ2-5; clone_size: .; d_call: TRBD1; v_call: TRBV7-2; cdr3_nt: TGTGCCAGCAGCTTGGGGACAGGAGTACAAGAGACCCAGTACTTC; cdr3_aa: CASSLGTGVQETQYF
j_call: TRBJ2-2; clone_size: .; d_call: .; v_call: TRBV6-5; cdr3_nt: TGTGCCAGCATGAGGGGGGGGAACACCGGGGAGCTGTTTTTT; cdr3_aa: CASMRGGNTGELFF
j_call: TRBJ1-1; clone_size: once; d_call: .; v_call: TRBV11-1; cdr3_nt: TGTGCCAGCAGCTTGGGCTCGATTAACACTGAAGCTTTCTTT; cdr3_aa: CASSLGSINTEAFF
j_call: TRBJ2-3; clone_size: .; d_call: TRBD1; v_call: TRBV5-8; cdr3_nt: TGTGCCAGCAGCTTACAGGGGCCAGATACGCAGTATTTT; cdr3_aa: CASSLQGPDTQYF
j_call: TRBJ2-1; clone_size: .; d_call: .; v_call: TRBV6-1; cdr3_nt: TGTGCCAGCAGTGCCCCACGTGGGGCTTCCTACAATGAGCAGTTCTTC; cdr3_aa: CASSAPRGASYNEQFF
j_call: TRBJ1-6; clone_size: .; d_call: .; v_call: TRBV4-2; cdr3_nt: TGTGCCAGCAGCCAAGAAGGCCCGGGTGGACAGAATTCACCCCTCCACTTT; cdr3_aa: CASSQEGPGGQNSPLHF
j_call: TRBJ2-1; clone_size: .; d_call: .; v_call: TRBV12-5; cdr3_nt: TGTGCTAGCGCACTCCGTCTATTGGACAATGAGCAGTTCTTC; cdr3_aa: CASALRLLDNEQFF
j_call: TRBJ1-1; clone_size: .; d_call: TRBD1; v_call: TRBV5-4; cdr3_nt: TGTGCCAGCAGCGCACCCGGGACAGGGAACACTGAAGCTTTCTTT; cdr3_aa: CASSAPGTGNTEAFF
j_call: TRBJ2-1; clone_size: .; d_call: .; v_call: TRBV2; cdr3_nt: TGTGCCACCAAGGAGCCGGGACATCTCAATGAGCAGTTCTTC; cdr3_aa: CATKEPGHLNEQFF
j_call: TRBJ2-5; clone_size: .; d_call: .; v_call: TRBV13; cdr3_nt: TGTGCCAGCAGCCCTAGCCCGGACGTAAGACAAGAGACCCAGTACTTC; cdr3_aa: CASSPSPDVRQETQYF
j_call: TRBJ1-1; clone_size: .; d_call: .; v_call: TRBV7-9; cdr3_nt: TGTGCCAGCAGCTTAAGCCCGGCCAGGGGAGATGAAGCTTTCTTT; cdr3_aa: CASSLSPARGDEAFF
j_call: TRBJ1-2; clone_size: .; d_call: .; v_call: TRBV7-3; cdr3_nt: TGTGCCAGCAGCCCTACGACAGATTATGGCTACACCTTC; cdr3_aa: CASSPTTDYGYTF
j_call: TRBJ2-5; clone_size: once; d_call: TRBD2; v_call: TRBV5-4; cdr3_nt: TGTGCCAGCAGCCAGCCAACTAGCGGCCAAGAGACCCAGTACTTC; cdr3_aa: CASSQPTSGQETQYF
j_call: TRBJ1-4; clone_size: once; d_call: .; v_call: TRBV14; cdr3_nt: TGTGCCAGCAGCCCCCGGGGGGGGGCCGGTGAAAAACTGTTTTTT; cdr3_aa: CASSPRGGAGEKLFF
j_call: TRBJ1-2; clone_size: .; d_call: TRBD1; v_call: TRBV19; cdr3_nt: TGTGCCAGTAGGCCACCGGGACAGGGAGGCTACACCTTC; cdr3_aa: CASRPPGQGGYTF
j_call: TRBJ2-5; clone_size: .; d_call: TRBD2; v_call: TRBV5-6; cdr3_nt: TGTGCCAGCAGCCATGGGACTAGCGGTCTTCAAGAGACCCAGTACTTC; cdr3_aa: CASSHGTSGLQETQYF
j_call: TRBJ2-7; clone_size: .; d_call: TRBD2; v_call: TRBV28; cdr3_nt: TGTGCCAGCAGTTCTACTAGCGGGGCTTACTACGAGCAGTACTTC; cdr3_aa: CASSSTSGAYYEQYF
j_call: TRBJ2-3; clone_size: .; d_call: TRBD2; v_call: TRBV5-1; cdr3_nt: TGCGCCAGCAGCCGTTCTAAGGTTCGGGGGGGCTTAGGTTCAGATACGCAGTATTTT; cdr3_aa: CASSRSKVRGGLGSDTQYF
j_call: TRBJ2-1; clone_size: .; d_call: TRBD2; v_call: TRBV7-6; cdr3_nt: TGTGCCAGCAGCTTATTAGTGGGAGGGCCCGGTTCCTACAATGAGCAGTTCTTC; cdr3_aa: CASSLLVGGPGSYNEQFF
j_call: TRBJ1-4; clone_size: .; d_call: .; v_call: TRBV30; cdr3_nt: TGTGCCTGGAGCAGAGACAGCCTTAATGAAAAACTGTTTTTT; cdr3_aa: CAWSRDSLNEKLFF
j_call: TRBJ2-6; clone_size: .; d_call: .; v_call: TRBV28; cdr3_nt: TGTGCCAGCGCCTTGGGCCCAGGGGAGACTTCTGGGGCCAACGTCCTGACTTTC; cdr3_aa: CASALGPGETSGANVLTF
j_call: TRBJ1-6; clone_size: .; d_call: TRBD1; v_call: TRBV7-4; cdr3_nt: TGTGCCAGCAGCTTAGCAAATGGACAGGGGTGTCATTCACCCCTCCACTTT; cdr3_aa: CASSLANGQGCHSPLHF
j_call: TRBJ1-3; clone_size: once; d_call: .; v_call: TRBV14; cdr3_nt: TGTGCCAGCAGCCAAGATTGGCAGGCCCGCTCTGGAAACACCATATATTTT; cdr3_aa: CASSQDWQARSGNTIYF
j_call: TRBJ1-2; clone_size: once; d_call: TRBD1; v_call: TRBV30; cdr3_nt: TGTGCCTGGGGCTATGCCGGACAGGGCGCCGGCTACACCTTC; cdr3_aa: CAWGYAGQGAGYTF
j_call: TRBJ2-1; clone_size: once; d_call: .; v_call: TRBV27; cdr3_nt: TGTGCCAGCAGTGTCGGGGGTTCCTCCTACAATGAGCAGTTCTTC; cdr3_aa: CASSVGGSSYNEQFF
j_call: TRBJ1-1; clone_size: .; d_call: .; v_call: TRBV7-9; cdr3_nt: TGTGCCAGCAGCCCTAACCTCAGGGAAAACACTGAAGCTTTCTTT; cdr3_aa: CASSPNLRENTEAFF
j_call: TRBJ2-2; clone_size: .; d_call: TRBD1; v_call: TRBV5-1; cdr3_nt: TGCGCCAGCAGTTCCGACAGGGCCCATTACACCGGGGAGCTGTTTTTT; cdr3_aa: CASSSDRAHYTGELFF
j_call: TRBJ2-1; clone_size: .; d_call: .; v_call: TRBV9; cdr3_nt: TGTGCCAGCAGCGCCGCGGGGTACAATGAGCAGTTCTTC; cdr3_aa: CASSAAGYNEQFF